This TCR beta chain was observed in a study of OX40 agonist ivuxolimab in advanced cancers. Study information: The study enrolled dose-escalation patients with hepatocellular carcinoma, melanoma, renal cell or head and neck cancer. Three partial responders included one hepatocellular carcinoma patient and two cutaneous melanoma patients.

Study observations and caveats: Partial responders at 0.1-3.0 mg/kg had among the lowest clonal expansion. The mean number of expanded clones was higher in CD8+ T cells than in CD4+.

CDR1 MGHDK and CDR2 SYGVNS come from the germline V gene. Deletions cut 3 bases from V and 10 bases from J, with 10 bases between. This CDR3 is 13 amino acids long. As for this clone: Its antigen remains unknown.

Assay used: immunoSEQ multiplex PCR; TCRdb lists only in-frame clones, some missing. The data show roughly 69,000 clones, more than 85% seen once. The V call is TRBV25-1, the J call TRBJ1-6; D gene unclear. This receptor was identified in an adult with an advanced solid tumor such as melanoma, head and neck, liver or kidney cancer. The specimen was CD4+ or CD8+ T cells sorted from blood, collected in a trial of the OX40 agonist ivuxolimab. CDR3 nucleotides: TGTGCCAGCAGTGAGGGAGGTTTCTCACCCCTCCACTTT. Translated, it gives CASSEGGFSPLHF.